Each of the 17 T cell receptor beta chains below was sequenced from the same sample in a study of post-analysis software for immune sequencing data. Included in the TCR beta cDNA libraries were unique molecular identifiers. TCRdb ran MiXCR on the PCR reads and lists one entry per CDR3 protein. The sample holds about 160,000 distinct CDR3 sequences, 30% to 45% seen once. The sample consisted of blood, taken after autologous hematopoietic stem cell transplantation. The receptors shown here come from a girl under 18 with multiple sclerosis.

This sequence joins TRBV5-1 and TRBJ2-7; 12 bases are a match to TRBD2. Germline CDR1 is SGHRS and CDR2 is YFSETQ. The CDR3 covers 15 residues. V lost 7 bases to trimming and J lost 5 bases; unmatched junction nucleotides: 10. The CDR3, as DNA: TGCGCCAGCGGCCGACTAGCGGGAGAAGGAGACGAGCAGTACTTC. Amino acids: CASGRLAGEGDEQYF.

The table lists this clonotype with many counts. CDR3 in amino acids: CASQPSRGKNIQYF. CDR3 sequence (DNA): TGTGCCAGCCAGCCCAGTAGGGGCAAAAACATTCAGTACTTC. The V and J genes are TRBV21-1 and TRBJ2-4; the tabulated D call, TRBD1, remains unverified against the DNA. TRBV21-1 is reported as a pseudogene. The CDR3 runs 14 residues.

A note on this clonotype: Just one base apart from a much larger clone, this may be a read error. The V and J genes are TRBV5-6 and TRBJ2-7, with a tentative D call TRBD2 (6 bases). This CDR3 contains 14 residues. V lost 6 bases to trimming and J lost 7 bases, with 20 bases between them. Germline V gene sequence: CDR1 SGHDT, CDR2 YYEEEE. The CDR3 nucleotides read TGTGCCAGCAACAAACTAGCCCCGAACAATGAGCAGTACTTC. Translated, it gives CASNKLAPNNEQYF.

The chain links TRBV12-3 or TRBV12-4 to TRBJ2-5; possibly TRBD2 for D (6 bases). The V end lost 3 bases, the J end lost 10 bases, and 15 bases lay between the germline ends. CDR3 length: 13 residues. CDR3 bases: TGTGCCAGCAGTTTTACTCTGTGCGGGGACCAGTACTTC. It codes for CASSFTLCGDQYF.

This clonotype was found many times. The CDR3 DNA reads TGTGCCAGCAGCTTAGCCATGGGACTAGCGGTCTCTGGGGCCAACGTCCTGACTTTC. It specifies CASSLAMGLAVSGANVLTF. J is TRBJ2-6 and V is TRBV7-2; 11 bases align to TRBD2. The length of the CDR3 is 19 residues. V lost 0 bases, J lost 0 bases, and 4 bases stayed unmatched. CDR1 and CDR2 (germline): SGHTA, FQGNSA.

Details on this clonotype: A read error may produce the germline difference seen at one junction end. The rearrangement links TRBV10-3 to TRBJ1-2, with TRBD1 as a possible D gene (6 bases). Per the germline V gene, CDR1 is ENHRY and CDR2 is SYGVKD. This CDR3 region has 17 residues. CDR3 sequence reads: CAIGESVGTPRDGGYTF. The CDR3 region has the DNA TGTGCCATCGGTGAGTCTGTAGGGACACCACGGGACGGTGGCTACACCTTC.

CDR3: CATSDFGTSTDTQYF. The CDR3 DNA reads as TGTGCCACCAGTGATTTTGGTACTAGCACAGATACGCAGTATTTT. This sequence joins TRBV24-1 and TRBJ2-3; D is unclear. The CDR3 spans 15 residues. Trimming took off 1 base at V and 0 bases at J, with 7 bases between the two ends. Germline values: CDR1 KGHDR, CDR2 SFDVKD.

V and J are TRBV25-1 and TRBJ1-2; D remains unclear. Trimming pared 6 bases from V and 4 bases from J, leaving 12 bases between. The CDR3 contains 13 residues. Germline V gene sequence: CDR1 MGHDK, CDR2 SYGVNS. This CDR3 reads CASSVTRSYGYTF. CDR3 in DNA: TGTGCCAGCAGCGTAACAAGGAGCTATGGCTACACCTTC.

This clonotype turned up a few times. CDR3 residues: CSAPTAGGPTYEQYF. CDR3 nucleotides: TGCAGTGCTCCAACAGCGGGAGGCCCCACCTACGAGCAGTACTTC. J is TRBJ2-7 and V is TRBV20-1, with 9 bases matching TRBD2. This CDR3 region has 15 residues. Germline V gene data show CDR1 as DFQATT and CDR2 as SNEGSKA (reference sequence). J lost 2 bases, V lost 5 bases, and 10 bases had no gene match.

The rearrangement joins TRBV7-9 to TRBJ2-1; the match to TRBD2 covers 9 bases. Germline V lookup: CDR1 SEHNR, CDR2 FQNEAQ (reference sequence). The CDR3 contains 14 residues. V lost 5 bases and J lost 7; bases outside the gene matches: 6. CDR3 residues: CASSGGTSLNEQFF. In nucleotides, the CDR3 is TGTGCCAGCAGCGGAGGGACTAGCCTGAATGAGCAGTTCTTC.

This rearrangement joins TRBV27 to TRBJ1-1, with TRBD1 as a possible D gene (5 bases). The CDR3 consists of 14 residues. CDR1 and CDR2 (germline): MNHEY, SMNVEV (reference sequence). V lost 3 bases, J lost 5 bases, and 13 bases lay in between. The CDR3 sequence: CASSFLGGTTEAFF. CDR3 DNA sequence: TGTGCCAGCAGTTTCCTGGGGGGGACGACTGAAGCTTTCTTT.

CDR3 sequence reads: CASSPGLAGGRNEQFF. The CDR3 DNA is TGTGCCAGCAGCCCGGGACTAGCGGGAGGAAGGAATGAGCAGTTCTTC. The rearrangement links TRBV12-3 or TRBV12-4 to TRBJ2-1; 15 bases align to TRBD2. The CDR3 loop spans 16 amino acids. Trimming cost V 6 bases and J 7 bases; bases outside gene matches: 7.

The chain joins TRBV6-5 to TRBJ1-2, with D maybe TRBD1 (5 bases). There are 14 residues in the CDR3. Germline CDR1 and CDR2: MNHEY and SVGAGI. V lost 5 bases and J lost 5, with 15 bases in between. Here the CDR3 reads CASSHRTTTYGYTF. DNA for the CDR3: TGTGCCAGCAGTCATAGGACAACGACTTATGGCTACACCTTC.

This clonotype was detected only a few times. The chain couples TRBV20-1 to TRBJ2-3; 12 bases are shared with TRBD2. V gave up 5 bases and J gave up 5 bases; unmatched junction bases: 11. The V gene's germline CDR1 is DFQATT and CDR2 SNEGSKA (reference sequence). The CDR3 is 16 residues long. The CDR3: CSARRLAGEAGDTQYF. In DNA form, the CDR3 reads TGCAGTGCTCGACGACTAGCGGGAGAGGCGGGAGATACGCAGTATTTT.

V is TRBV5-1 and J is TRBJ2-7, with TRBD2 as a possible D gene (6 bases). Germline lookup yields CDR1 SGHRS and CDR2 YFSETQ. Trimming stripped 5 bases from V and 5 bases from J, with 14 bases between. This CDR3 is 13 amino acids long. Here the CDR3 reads CASRSPGEDEQYF. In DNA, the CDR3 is TGCGCCAGCAGATCGCCGGGGGAGGACGAGCAGTACTTC.

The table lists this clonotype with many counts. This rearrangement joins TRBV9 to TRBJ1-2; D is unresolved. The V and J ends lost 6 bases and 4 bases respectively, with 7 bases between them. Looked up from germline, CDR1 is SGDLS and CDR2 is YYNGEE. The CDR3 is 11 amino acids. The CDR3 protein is CASTIPYGYTF. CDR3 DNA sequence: TGTGCCAGCACCATTCCCTATGGCTACACCTTC.

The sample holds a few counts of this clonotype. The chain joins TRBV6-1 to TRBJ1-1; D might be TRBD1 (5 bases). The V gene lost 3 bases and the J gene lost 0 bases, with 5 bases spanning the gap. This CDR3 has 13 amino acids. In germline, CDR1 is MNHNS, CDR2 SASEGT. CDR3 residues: CASSDRVNTEAFF. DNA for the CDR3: TGTGCCAGCAGTGACAGGGTGAACACTGAAGCTTTCTTT.